Reported below is one TCR beta chain. TCRdb keeps only in-frame clones here, not all; method: immunoSEQ multiplex PCR. Among 60,000 to 85,000 clones listed, 94% were seen once. The data derive from a study of T cell changes during pregnancy in multiple sclerosis. V was clipped by 4 bases and J by 4 bases; unmatched bases: 4. CDR3 length: 15 residues. Germline CDR1 SGHRS, CDR2 YFSETQ. This clonotype originated in a female donor with multiple sclerosis, enrolled in a pregnancy study. The specimen was peripheral blood, collected in the third trimester of pregnancy. V usage is TRBV5-1 and J usage is TRBJ2-1, with 11 bases identical to TRBD1. CDR3 amino acids: CASSPGTGGYNEQFF. DNA of the CDR3: TGCGCCAGCAGCCCCGGGACAGGGGGATACAATGAGCAGTTCTTC. Full variable domain (remainder filled in from reference TRBV5-1 and TRBJ2-1): KAGVTQTPRYLIKTRGQQVTLSCSPISGHRSVSWYQQTPGQGLQFLFEYFSETQRNKGNFPGRFSGRQFSNSRSEMNVSTLELGDSALYLCASSPGTGGYNEQFFGPGTRLTVL.